Sequencing of this TCR beta chain was carried out in a study of Ad26.COV2.S vaccination and SARS-CoV-2 variants. Study context: Intramuscular Ad26.COV2.S at 5x10^10 or 1x10^11 viral particles. General study results and limits: Greater spike-specific TCR breadth was seen in vaccine recipients than in placebo recipients.

The CDR3 extends over 14 amino acids. Germline lookup yields CDR1 LNHDA and CDR2 SQIVND (reference sequence). Losses at the gene ends were 0 bases for V and 9 bases for J; bases not matched to a gene: 5. Turning to this clone: Its antigen is undetermined.

Repertoires were generated with immunoSEQ multiplex PCR, while TCRdb's copy carries only in-frame clones and drops some. The table shows about 400,000 clones, with about 91% occurring only once. Treatment meaning: around 19 received Ad26.COV2.S at low or high dose, single or two shots; a few received placebo; per-sample allocation not given. It was on day 63 after the first vaccine or placebo injection that samples were taken. Donor was an adult aged 18-55 years in Boston. Here the sequenced sample was peripheral blood, taken in a trial of Ad26.COV2.S vaccine versus placebo. The TCR sequence derives from a person aged 18-60 years who received the Ad26.COV2.S COVID-19 vaccine or a placebo. The chain joins TRBV19 to TRBJ2-4, with 7 bases that match TRBD1. CDR3 loop: CASSIERGRSIQYF. The CDR3 DNA reads TGTGCCAGTAGTATAGAAAGGGGGCGAAGCATTCAGTACTTC.